Shown below are 4 T cell receptor beta chains from a single sample sequenced in a study of shared clonotypes between healthy human individuals. Clones were read by immunoSEQ multiplex PCR, and TCRdb kept only the in-frame ones, dropping some. The sample records about 670,000 clones, around 72% being singletons. Input material: memory CD4+ T cells sorted from blood. Subset given: CD45RA-negative fraction. These receptors were taken from a woman between 25 and 40 years old in good health.

The chain joins TRBV25-1 to TRBJ2-1, with 7 nucleotides matching TRBD2. The CDR3 consists of 14 residues. Germline V gene data show CDR1 as MGHDK and CDR2 as SYGVNS. The V segment lost 7 bases and the J segment 4 bases; nucleotides outside the gene matches: 7. The CDR3 DNA sequence: TGTGCCAGCACCAGAGCGGGATCTTACAATGAGCAGTTCTTC. Its translation: CASTRAGSYNEQFF.

The CDR3 here is CASSPSPSGGETQYF. CDR3 nucleotide sequence: TGTGCCAGCAGCCCCTCCCCTTCGGGGGGCGAGACCCAGTACTTC. The chain is built from TRBV7-2 and TRBJ2-5; possible D gene TRBD2, 7 bases. CDR1 and CDR2 from the germline V gene are SGHTA and FQGNSA. V was clipped by 5 bases and J by 5 bases, with 18 bases between them. This CDR3 is 15 amino acids long.

The V and J genes are TRBV5-1 and TRBJ1-2; tentative D call: TRBD1 (5 bases). The V and J ends lost 3 bases and 8 bases respectively, with 14 bases between them. The germline CDR1 and CDR2 sequences are SGHRS and YFSETQ. The CDR3 runs 13 residues. The CDR3 DNA is TGCGCCAGCAGCTGGGACCCGCGCCAGGGCTACACCTTC. As protein: CASSWDPRQGYTF.

This clone was observed a handful of times. The chain links TRBV6-1 to TRBJ2-2, with D uncertain. The germline V gene encodes CDR1 MNHNS and CDR2 SASEGT. The CDR3 has 14 amino acids. V lost 1 base and J 6 bases, leaving 9 bases between the germline ends. The CDR3 spells CASSEGQSSGELFF. The CDR3 DNA is TGTGCCAGCAGTGAAGGGCAGTCCTCCGGGGAGCTGTTTTTT.